Sequencing of this T cell receptor (beta chain) was carried out in a study of shared clonotypes between healthy human individuals. Among the donors, all were Caucasian adults who lived in Nashville, Tennessee. Study-wide findings and caveats: Generation of non-shared clonotypes was less probable than generation of clonotypes shared by all four donors. Clonotype sharing among the donors was expected to vary with sequencing depth.

The CDR3 extends over 13 amino acids. CDR1 and CDR2 from the germline V gene are MNHNY and SVGAGI (reference sequence). Details on this clone: Antigen unknown.

Assay runs were performed at deep level. Measured with immunoSEQ multiplex PCR; TCRdb has only the in-frame clones, and not every one. The sample has 2 million to 2.5 million clones, approximately 96% seen once. The sequencing sample was made of naive CD4+ T cells sorted from blood. This sample's subset: CD45RA+ positively selected. The chain joins TRBV6-6 to TRBJ2-7; 10 bases agree with TRBD2. This TCR derives from a man aged 18 to 35 in good health. The CDR3 spells CGVASGSPGEQYF. The CDR3 nucleotides read TGTGGAGTGGCTAGCGGGAGTCCAGGCGAGCAGTACTTC.